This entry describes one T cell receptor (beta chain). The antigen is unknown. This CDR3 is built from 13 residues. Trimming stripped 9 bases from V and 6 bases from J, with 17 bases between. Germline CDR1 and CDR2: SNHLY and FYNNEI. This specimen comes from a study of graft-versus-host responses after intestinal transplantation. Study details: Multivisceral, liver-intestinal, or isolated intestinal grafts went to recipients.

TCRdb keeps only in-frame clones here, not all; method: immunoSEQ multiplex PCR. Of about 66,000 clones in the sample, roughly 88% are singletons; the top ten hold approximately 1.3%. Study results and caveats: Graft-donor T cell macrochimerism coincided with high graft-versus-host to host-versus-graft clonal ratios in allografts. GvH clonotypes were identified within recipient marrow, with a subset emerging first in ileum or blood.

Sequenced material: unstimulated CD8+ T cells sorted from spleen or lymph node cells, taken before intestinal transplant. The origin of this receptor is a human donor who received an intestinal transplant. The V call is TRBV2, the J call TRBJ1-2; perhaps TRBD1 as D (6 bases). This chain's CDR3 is CAREHTGWDGYTF. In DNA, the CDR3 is TGTGCCAGAGAACATACAGGGTGGGATGGCTACACCTTC.